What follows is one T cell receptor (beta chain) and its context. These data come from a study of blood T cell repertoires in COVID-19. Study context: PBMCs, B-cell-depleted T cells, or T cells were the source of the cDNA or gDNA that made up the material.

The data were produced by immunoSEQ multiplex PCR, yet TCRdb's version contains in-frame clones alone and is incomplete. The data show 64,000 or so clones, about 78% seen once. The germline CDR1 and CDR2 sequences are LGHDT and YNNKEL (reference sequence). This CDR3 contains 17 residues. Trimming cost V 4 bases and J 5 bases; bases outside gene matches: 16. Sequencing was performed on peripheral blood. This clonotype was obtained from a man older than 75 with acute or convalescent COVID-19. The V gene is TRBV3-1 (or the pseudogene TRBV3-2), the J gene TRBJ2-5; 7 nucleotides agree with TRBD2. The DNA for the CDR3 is TGTGCCAGCAGCCTACGGAGCGGGACGCCCCAAACCGAGACCCAGTACTTC. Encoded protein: CASSLRSGTPQTETQYF.